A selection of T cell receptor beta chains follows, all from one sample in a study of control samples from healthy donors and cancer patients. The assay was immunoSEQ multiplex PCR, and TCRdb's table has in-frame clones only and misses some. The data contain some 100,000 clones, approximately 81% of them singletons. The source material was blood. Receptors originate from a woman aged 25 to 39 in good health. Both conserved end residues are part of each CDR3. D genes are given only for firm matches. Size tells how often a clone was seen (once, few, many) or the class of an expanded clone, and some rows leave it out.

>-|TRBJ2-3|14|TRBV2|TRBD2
TGTGCCAGCAAACCCCTAGCGGAAGCAGATACGCAGTATTTT
CASKPLAEADTQYF
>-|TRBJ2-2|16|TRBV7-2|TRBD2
TGTGCCAGCAGCTTCACTAGCGGGGGGGCCGCCGGGGAGCTGTTTTTT
CASSFTSGGAAGELFF
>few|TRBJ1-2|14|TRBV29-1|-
TGCAGCGTTGGCGGGGAGGGATTAGGGGATGGCTACACCTTC
CSVGGEGLGDGYTF
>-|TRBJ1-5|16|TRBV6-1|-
TGTGCCAGCAGTGAAGAAGTCTCGTACATACATCAGCCCCAGCATTTT
CASSEEVSYIHQPQHF
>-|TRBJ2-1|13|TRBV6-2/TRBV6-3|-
TGTGCCAGCAGTCCGGGGTGGGGGAATGAGCAGTTCTTC
CASSPGWGNEQFF
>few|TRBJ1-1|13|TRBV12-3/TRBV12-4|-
TGTGCCAGCAGTTTAAGACTGCCCACTGAAGCTTTCTTT
CASSLRLPTEAFF
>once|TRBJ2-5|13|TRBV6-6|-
TGTGCCAGCAGTTTCCGGGATCAAGAGACCCAGTACTTC
CASSFRDQETQYF
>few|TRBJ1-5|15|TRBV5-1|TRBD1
TGCGCCAGCAGCTATGAGGGACAGTCCAATCAGCCCCAGCATTTT
CASSYEGQSNQPQHF
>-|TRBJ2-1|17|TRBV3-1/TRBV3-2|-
TGTGCCAGCAGCCAAGTGGCGGGACTTAAATCCTACAATGAGCAGTTCTTC
CASSQVAGLKSYNEQFF
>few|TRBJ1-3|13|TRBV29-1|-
TGCAGCGTTAGTGTTAGCTCTGGAAACACCATATATTTT
CSVSVSSGNTIYF
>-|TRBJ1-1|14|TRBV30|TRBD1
TGTGCCTGGGGGACAGGGTACGGGGGCGCTGAAGCTTTCTTT
CAWGTGYGGAEAFF
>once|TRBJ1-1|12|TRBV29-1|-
TGCAGCGTTTCTGAGGGGTCCACTGAAGCTTTCTTT
CSVSEGSTEAFF
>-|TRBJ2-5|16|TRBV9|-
TGTGCCAGCAGCGTAGCTAGCCAGGGGGGTGGAGAGACCCAGTACTTC
CASSVASQGGGETQYF
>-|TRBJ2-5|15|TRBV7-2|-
TGTGCCAGCAGCACCCAAGGAGGGGTCCAAGAGACCCAGTACTTC
CASSTQGGVQETQYF
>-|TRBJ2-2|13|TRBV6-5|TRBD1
TGTGCCGGCACGGGACAGAGGACCGGGGAGCTGTTTTTT
CAGTGQRTGELFF
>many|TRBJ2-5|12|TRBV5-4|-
TGTGCCAGCAGGAGGGGGTTCGAGACCCAGTACTTC
CASRRGFETQYF
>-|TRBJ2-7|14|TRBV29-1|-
TGCAGCGTTGTCGCCCTTCCAGGGGTCCACGAGCAGTACTTC
CSVVALPGVHEQYF
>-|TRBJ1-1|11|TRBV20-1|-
TGCAGTGCACCTCAGGGGACTGAAGCTTTCTTT
CSAPQGTEAFF
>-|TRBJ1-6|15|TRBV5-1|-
TGCGCCAGCAGCTTGAGGCTGGGGAATAATTCACCCCTCCACTTT
CASSLRLGNNSPLHF
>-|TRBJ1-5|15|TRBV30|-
TGTGCCTGGAGTGAGGGGGGACGAGGCAATCAGCCCCAGCATTTT
CAWSEGGRGNQPQHF
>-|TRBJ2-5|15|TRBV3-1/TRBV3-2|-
TGTGCCAGCAGCCAAAGGGGGGGTAATCGAGAGACCCAGTACTTC
CASSQRGGNRETQYF
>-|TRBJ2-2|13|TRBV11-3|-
TGTGCCAGCAGCTTAGATCCGACCGGGGAGCTGTTTTTT
CASSLDPTGELFF
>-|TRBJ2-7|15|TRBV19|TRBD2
TGTGCCACGAAACTACTAGCGGGGGGGCCGGGCGAGCAGTACTTC
CATKLLAGGPGEQYF
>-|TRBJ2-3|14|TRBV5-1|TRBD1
TGCGCCAGCAGCTTGGAGACAGGGGCAGATACGCAGTATTTT
CASSLETGADTQYF
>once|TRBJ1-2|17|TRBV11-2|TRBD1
TGTGCCAGCAGCTTTAGGGGAAGGAAGGGGGCGAGGATCGGCTACACCTTC
CASSFRGRKGARIGYTF
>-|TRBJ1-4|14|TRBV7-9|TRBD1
TGTGCCAGCAGCCGGGACAGGGTCGAAGAAAAACTGTTTTTT
CASSRDRVEEKLFF
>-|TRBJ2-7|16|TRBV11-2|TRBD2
TGTGCCAGCAGCTTAGGCGGAGCGGGGGGAGTTGGAGAGCAGTACTTC
CASSLGGAGGVGEQYF
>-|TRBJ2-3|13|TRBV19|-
TGTGCCAGTAGTCGTCCCCCGGCGAATACGCAGTATTTT
CASSRPPANTQYF
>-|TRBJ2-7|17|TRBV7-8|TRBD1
TGTGCCAGCAGCTCCGTGGGGACAGGAGAAGCCTCCTACGAGCAGTACTTC
CASSSVGTGEASYEQYF
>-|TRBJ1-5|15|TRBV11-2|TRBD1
TGTGCCAGCAGCCCGACCGGGACAGGGGTTCAGCCCCAGCATTTT
CASSPTGTGVQPQHF
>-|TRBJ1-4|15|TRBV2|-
TGTGCCAGCACCCGATCGGGGGGCAATAATGAAAAACTGTTTTTT
CASTRSGGNNEKLFF
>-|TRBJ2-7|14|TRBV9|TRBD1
TGTGCCAGCAGCGCGACAGGGATGCCTGACGAGCAGTACTTC
CASSATGMPDEQYF
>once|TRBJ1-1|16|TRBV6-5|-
TGTGCCAGCAGTTATATCTTTCGGGGGGTAAGGACTGAAGCTTTCTTT
CASSYIFRGVRTEAFF
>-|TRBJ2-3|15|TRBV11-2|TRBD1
TGTGCCAGCAGCCCCCGGGACAGGGGCACAGATACGCAGTATTTT
CASSPRDRGTDTQYF
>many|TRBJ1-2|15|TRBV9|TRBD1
TGTGCCAGCAGCTTCGGGACAGGGGGCGCAAATGGCTACACCTTC
CASSFGTGGANGYTF
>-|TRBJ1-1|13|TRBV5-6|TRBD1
TGTGCCAGCCAAAGGACAGGGAACACTGAAGCTTTCTTT
CASQRTGNTEAFF
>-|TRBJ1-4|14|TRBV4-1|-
TGCGCCAGCAGCCGAGGGGGGTTGGATGAAAAACTGTTTTTT
CASSRGGLDEKLFF
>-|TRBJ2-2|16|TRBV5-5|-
TGTGCCAGCAGCCCGACGTGGACTCCCCGCACCGGGGAGCTGTTTTTT
CASSPTWTPRTGELFF